This entry features one TCR beta chain sequence. Its antigen is unidentified. MiXCR, applied by TCRdb to the reads, yields one record per CDR3 protein. The sample has 200,000 to 250,000 distinct CDR3 sequences; 35% to 40% are singletons. V dropped 1 base and J dropped 3; count of bases not matched to a gene: 7. CDR1 is SGHVS, CDR2 FNYEAQ, per germline. The CDR3 contains 16 residues. The sample is drawn from a study of T cell repertoires in cytomegalovirus infection. Study-level information: The public TCR beta signatures pointed to both CMV infection and matching HLA type.

The TCR was taken from a human donor in good health (CMV status not recorded). Some clones in this sample may be carry-over from other donors' samples. The rearrangement links TRBV7-6 to TRBJ2-5, with 8 bases aligning to TRBD1. The source material was CD8+ T cells from cultured PBMCs, sampled from culture after CMV antigen stimulation. In DNA form, the CDR3 reads TGTGCCAGCAGCTTAGTGGCCAGGGGGCTTGAAGAGACCCAGTACTTC. Protein sequence: CASSLVARGLEETQYF.